Reported below is one T cell receptor beta chain. This CDR3 comprises 14 residues. Germline CDR1 reads SGHDT; CDR2 reads YYEEEE. V was pared by 2 bases and J by 7 bases, with 7 bases of the junction left unmatched. The Seattle site enrolled patients during active infection and followed them longitudinally. The data were taken from a study of blood T cell repertoires in COVID-19. Study information: Collection of acute and convalescent COVID-19 samples took place in the United States, Italy and Spain. Sample material is recorded as cDNA or gDNA derived from T cells, B-cell-depleted T cells, or PBMCs.

Authors' data handling: Counts of nucleated cells, estimated from reference gene primer amplification, were obtained. Produced via immunoSEQ multiplex PCR; TCRdb's table is partial and in-frame only. That table gives V, J and clone size, and the DNA gave D and trimming. The data contain fewer than 150,000 clones, around 91% of them singletons. This chain joins TRBV5-6 and TRBJ1-2; 8 bases are a match to TRBD1. The sequence was obtained from a woman aged 60 to 75 with COVID-19, enrolled during active disease. Input material: peripheral blood. The CDR3 nucleotides read TGTGCCAGCAGCTTAAGGACAGGGACGGGTGGCTACACCTTC. Its protein is CASSLRTGTGGYTF.